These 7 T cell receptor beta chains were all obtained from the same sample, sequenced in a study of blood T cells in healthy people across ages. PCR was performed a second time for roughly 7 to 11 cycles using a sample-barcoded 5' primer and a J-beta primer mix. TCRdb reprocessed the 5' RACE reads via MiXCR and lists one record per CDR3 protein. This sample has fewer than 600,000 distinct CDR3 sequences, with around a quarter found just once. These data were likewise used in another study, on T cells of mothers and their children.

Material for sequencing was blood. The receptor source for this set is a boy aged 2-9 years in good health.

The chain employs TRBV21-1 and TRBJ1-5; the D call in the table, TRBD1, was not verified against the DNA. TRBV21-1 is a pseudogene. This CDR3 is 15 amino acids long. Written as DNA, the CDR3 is TGTGCCAGCAGCAAAGAGGGCAGGGTCACTCAGCCCCAGCATTTT. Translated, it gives CASSKEGRVTQPQHF.

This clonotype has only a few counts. DNA of the CDR3: TGCAGCGTTGAAAGGGGCCCTAGAGAGACCCAGTACTTC. It is translated as CSVERGPRETQYF. This chain uses TRBV29-1 with TRBJ2-1, with D possibly being TRBD1 (5 bases). The DNA end is a closer match to TRBJ2-5, so the J assignment may be wrong. The germline CDR1 and CDR2 sequences are SQVTM and ANQGSEA. The length of the CDR3 is 13 residues.

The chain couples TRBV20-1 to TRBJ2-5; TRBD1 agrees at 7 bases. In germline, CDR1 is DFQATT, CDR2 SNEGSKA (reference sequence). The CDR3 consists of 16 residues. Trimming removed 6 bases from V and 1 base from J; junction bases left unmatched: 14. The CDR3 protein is CSARQGDLVFQETQYF. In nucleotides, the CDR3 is TGCAGTGCGAGACAGGGTGACTTAGTTTTCCAAGAGACCCAGTACTTC.

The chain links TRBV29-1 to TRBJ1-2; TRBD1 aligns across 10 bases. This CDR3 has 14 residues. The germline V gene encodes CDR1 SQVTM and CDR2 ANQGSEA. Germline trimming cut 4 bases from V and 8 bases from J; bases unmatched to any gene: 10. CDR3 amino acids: CSVAASGQGGGYTF. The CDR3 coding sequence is TGCAGCGTTGCCGCATCAGGACAGGGGGGAGGCTACACCTTC.

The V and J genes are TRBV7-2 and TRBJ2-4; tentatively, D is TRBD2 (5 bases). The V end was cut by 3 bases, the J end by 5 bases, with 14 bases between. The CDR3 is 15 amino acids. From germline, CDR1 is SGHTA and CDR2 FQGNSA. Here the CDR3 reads CASSFPLMRENIQYF. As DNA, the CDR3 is TGTGCCAGCAGCTTCCCCCTGATGAGGGAAAACATTCAGTACTTC.

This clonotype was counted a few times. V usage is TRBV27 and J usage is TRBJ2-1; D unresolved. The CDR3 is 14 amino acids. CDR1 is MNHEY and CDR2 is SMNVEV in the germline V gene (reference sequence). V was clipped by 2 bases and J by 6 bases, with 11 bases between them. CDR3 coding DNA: TGTGCCAGCAGTTTAATGGGTAGTCCCAATGAGCAGTTCTTC. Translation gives CASSLMGSPNEQFF.

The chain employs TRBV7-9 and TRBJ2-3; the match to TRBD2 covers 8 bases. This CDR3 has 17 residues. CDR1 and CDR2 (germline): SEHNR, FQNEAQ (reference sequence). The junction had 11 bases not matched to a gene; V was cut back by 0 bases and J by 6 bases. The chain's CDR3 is CASSLAPWRGDEDTQYF. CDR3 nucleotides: TGTGCCAGCAGCTTAGCGCCCTGGCGGGGGGATGAGGATACGCAGTATTTT. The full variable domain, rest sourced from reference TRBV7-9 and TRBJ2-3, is DTGVSQNPRHKITKRGQNVTFRCDPISEHNRLYWYRQTLGQGPEFLTYFQNEAQLEKSRLLSDRFSAERPKGSFSTLEIQRTEQGDSAMYLCASSLAPWRGDEDTQYFGPGTRLTVL.